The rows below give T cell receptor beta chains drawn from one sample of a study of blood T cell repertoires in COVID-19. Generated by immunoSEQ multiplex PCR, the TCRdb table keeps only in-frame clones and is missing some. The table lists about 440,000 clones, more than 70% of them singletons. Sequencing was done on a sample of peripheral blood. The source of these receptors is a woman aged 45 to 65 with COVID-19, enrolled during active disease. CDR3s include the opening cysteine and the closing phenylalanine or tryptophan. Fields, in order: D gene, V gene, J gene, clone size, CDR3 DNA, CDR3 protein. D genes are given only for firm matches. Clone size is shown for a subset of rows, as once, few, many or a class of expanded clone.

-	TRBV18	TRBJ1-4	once	TGTGCCAGCTCACGTTCATCACCGGGAGTTAATGAAAAACTGTTTTTT	CASSRSSPGVNEKLFF
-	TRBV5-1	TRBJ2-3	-	TGCGCCAGCAGCCCGGGCCGGGAGCCAGACACAGATACGCAGTATTTT	CASSPGREPDTDTQYF
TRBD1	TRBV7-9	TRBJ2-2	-	TGTGCCAGCAGCTTATTCTTTAGACAGGGGGCGACCGGGGAGCTGTTTTTT	CASSLFFRQGATGELFF
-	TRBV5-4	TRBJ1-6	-	TGTGCCAGCACCGCAGGGGATTCCTATAATTCACCCCTCCACTTT	CASTAGDSYNSPLHF
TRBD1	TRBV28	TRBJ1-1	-	TGTGCCAGCAGCCGACAGGGCGGCACTGAAGCTTTCTTT	CASSRQGGTEAFF
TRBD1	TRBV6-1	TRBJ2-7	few	TGTGCCAGCAGTGAATTGGGGACAGGGCGCGAGCAGTACTTC	CASSELGTGREQYF
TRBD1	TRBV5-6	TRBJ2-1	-	TGTGCCAGCAGCCCCGGGACAGCGTACAATGAGCAGTTCTTC	CASSPGTAYNEQFF
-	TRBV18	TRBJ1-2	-	TGTGCCAGCTCACCGATCCCAGGGCTCTATGGCTACACCTTC	CASSPIPGLYGYTF
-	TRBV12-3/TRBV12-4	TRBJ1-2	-	TGTGCCAGCACCTCGGACAGAATAGAGGGCTACACCTTC	CASTSDRIEGYTF
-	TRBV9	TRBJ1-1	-	TGTGCCAGCAGCCCCTCGGAGAGCGGCCGTGAAGCTTTCTTT	CASSPSESGREAFF
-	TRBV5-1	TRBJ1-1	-	TGCGCCAGCGGTCCTGCTGGTGGGGCCCTTGAAGCTTTCTTT	CASGPAGGALEAFF
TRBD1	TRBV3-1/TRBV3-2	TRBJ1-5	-	TGTGCCAGCAGTTCCAACAGGGGAGCGCAGCCCCAGCATTTT	CASSSNRGAQPQHF
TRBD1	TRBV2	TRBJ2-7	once	TGTGCCAGCAGTGAGATTAGGACAGGGGGCGAGCAGTACTTC	CASSEIRTGGEQYF
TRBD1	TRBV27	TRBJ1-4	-	TGTGCCAGCAGTTCCCGGGACAGGGTTCCCCGACTGTTTTTT	CASSSRDRVPRLFF
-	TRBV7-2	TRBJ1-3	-	TGTGCCAGCAGCTTATCGAGCGCAAGCTCTGGAAACACCATATATTTT	CASSLSSASSGNTIYF
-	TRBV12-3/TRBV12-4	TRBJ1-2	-	TGTGCCAGCGCAGGGGCGACCAGCTACACCTTC	CASAGATSYTF
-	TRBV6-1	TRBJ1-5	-	TGTGCCAGCAGTGAAGTCGGGGGGGCGACTCAGCCCCAGCATTTT	CASSEVGGATQPQHF
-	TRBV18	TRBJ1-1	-	TGTGCCAGCTCAAAGGAGGTGAACACTGAAGCTTTCTTT	CASSKEVNTEAFF
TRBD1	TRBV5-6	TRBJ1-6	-	TGTGCCAGCAGTAATAACAGGGGCCTCTATAATTCACCCCTCCACTTT	CASSNNRGLYNSPLHF
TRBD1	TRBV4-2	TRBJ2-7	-	TGTGCCAGCAGCCAATCGGGACAGGGAGGAGACTACGAGCAGTACTTC	CASSQSGQGGDYEQYF
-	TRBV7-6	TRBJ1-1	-	TGTGCCAGCGGATCCGGGACTTCGAACACTGAAGCTTTCTTT	CASGSGTSNTEAFF
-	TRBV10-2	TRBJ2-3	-	TGCGCCAGCATTGGTCTATCCCATACGCAGTATTTT	CASIGLSHTQYF
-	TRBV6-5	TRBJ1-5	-	TGTGCCAGCGCTCAGGGACTCAATCAGCCCCAGCATTTT	CASAQGLNQPQHF
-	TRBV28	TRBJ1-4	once	TGTGCCAGCAGTTCTAGGGGAAGGCCAACTAATGAAAAACTGTTTTTT	CASSSRGRPTNEKLFF
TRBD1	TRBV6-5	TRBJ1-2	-	TGTGCCAGCAGTTACGCACAGGGGCCTTATGGCTACACCTTC	CASSYAQGPYGYTF
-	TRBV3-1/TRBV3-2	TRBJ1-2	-	TGTGCCAGCAGCCAAGTTTTCGGGTCTGGCTATGGCTACACCTTC	CASSQVFGSGYGYTF
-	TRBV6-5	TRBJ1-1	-	TGTGCCAGCAGTGACTCCGTTGAAGCTTTCTTT	CASSDSVEAFF
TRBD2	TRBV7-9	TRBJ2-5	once	TGTGCCAGCAGCCGAGGTCCCGGACTAGGTGAGGAGACCCAGTACTTC	CASSRGPGLGEETQYF
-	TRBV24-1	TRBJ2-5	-	TGTGCCACCAGCAGGGGATCCCAAGAGACCCAGTACTTC	CATSRGSQETQYF
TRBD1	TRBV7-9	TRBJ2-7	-	TGTGCCAGCAGCTTAGGGGGGACAGCCCACGAGCAGTACTTC	CASSLGGTAHEQYF
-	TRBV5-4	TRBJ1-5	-	TGTGCCAGCAGCTTGGCGTGGAGGGGCAGGGTCCAGATTAGCAATCAGCCCCAGCATTTT	CASSLAWRGRVQISNQPQHF
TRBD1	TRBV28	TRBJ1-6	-	TGTGCCAGCAGCCCGGTCGACAGGGAATATTCACCCCTCCACTTT	CASSPVDREYSPLHF
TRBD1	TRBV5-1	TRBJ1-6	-	TGCGCCAGCAGCGTTAAGACAGGGGGCCCGCAGAATTCACCCCTCCACTTT	CASSVKTGGPQNSPLHF
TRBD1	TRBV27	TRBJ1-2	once	TGTGCCAGCAGTACAGGGGGGCTTAAAGGCTACACCTTC	CASSTGGLKGYTF
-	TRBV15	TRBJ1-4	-	TGTGCCACCAGCAGTGGATACAGGGCGGACGAAAAACTGTTTTTT	CATSSGYRADEKLFF
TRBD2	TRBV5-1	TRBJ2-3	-	TGCGCCAGCAGCTTGTGGGCTAGCGGGGCGGGTGATACGCAGTATTTT	CASSLWASGAGDTQYF